This passage covers 15 T cell receptor beta chains from one sample sequenced in a study of human T cells and chemical hapten exposure. Specified time point: patch test 2, 6 weeks after DPC sensitization. As to treatment: therapeutic diphenylcyclopropenone sensitization with weekly scalp DPC. TCRdb reprocessed the RACE reads via MiXCR and lists one record per CDR3 protein. The repertoire holds 80,000 to 95,000 distinct CDR3 sequences, with approximately 11% as singletons. Source: whole blood, taken in connection with sensitization to the hapten diphenylcyclopropenone (DPC). All receptors derive from a man in his forties with alopecia areata. Some clones in this sample may be carry-over from other donors' samples.

The rearrangement links TRBV6-5 to TRBJ2-6; 8 positions agree with TRBD1. Trimming cost V 7 bases and J 3 bases; bases outside gene matches: 8. There are 16 residues in the CDR3. Germline V CDR1 and CDR2: MNHEY, SVGAGI. CDR3 coding DNA: TGTGCCAGCAAGGTTACAGGGGGAGGTGGGGCCAACGTCCTGACTTTC. Translated: CASKVTGGGGANVLTF.

The chain couples TRBV6-2 or TRBV6-3 to TRBJ2-3; 9 nucleotides agree with TRBD2. The CDR3 runs 18 residues. Looked up from germline, CDR1 is MNHEY and CDR2 is SVGEGT. V shed 6 bases, J shed 0 bases, and the junction held 13 bases outside the gene matches. The CDR3 here is CASSPTSGRRTSTDTQYF. In DNA form, the CDR3 reads TGTGCCAGCAGCCCCACTAGCGGGCGACGGACTAGCACAGATACGCAGTATTTT.

This clonotype has more than one count but fewer than ten. V usage is TRBV4-2 and J usage is TRBJ1-4; 10 nucleotides agree with TRBD1. V shed 2 bases and J 5 bases; nucleotides not matched to a gene: 8. Germline lookup yields CDR1 LGHNA and CDR2 YNFKEQ. This CDR3 has 17 amino acids. The CDR3 DNA is TGTGCCAGCAGCCAAAGCGGACCGGGACAGGGGAATGAAAAACTGTTTTTT. Its protein is CASSQSGPGQGNEKLFF.

This clonotype was seen a handful of times. The chain combines TRBV5-1 with TRBJ2-3, with 7 bases fitting TRBD2. V was clipped by 6 bases and J by 6 bases; unmatched bases: 10. The CDR3 contains 14 residues. Looked up from germline, CDR1 is SGHRS and CDR2 is YFSETQ. The CDR3 coding sequence is TGCGCCAGCAAGGTTGAGCGGGAAATGGATACGCAGTATTTT. Residues: CASKVEREMDTQYF.

This clonotype was observed a handful of times. This rearrangement joins TRBV7-9 to TRBJ1-2; no clear D. V dropped 1 base and J dropped 2 bases, with 8 bases sitting between them. This CDR3 has 14 residues. Germline-derived CDR1 and CDR2 are SEHNR and FQNEAQ (reference sequence). CDR3 in DNA: TGTGCCAGCAGCTTAGTCGGTGGAAACTATGGCTACACCTTC. The encoded protein is CASSLVGGNYGYTF.

In this sample, this clonotype turned up many times. The V gene is TRBV12-3 or TRBV12-4, the J gene TRBJ1-1; TRBD1 matches 7 bases. This CDR3 has 15 amino acids. The J segment lost 9 bases and the V segment lost 5 bases, leaving 15 bases of the junction unmatched. The CDR3 DNA reads TGTGCCAGCAGTCAGGACAGGACCATCTCATTCAAAGCTTTCTTT. Translation: CASSQDRTISFKAFF.

In this sample, this clonotype turned up a few times. The chain combines TRBV5-1 with TRBJ2-5; TRBD2 matches 11 bases. The J segment lost 1 base and the V segment lost 0 bases, leaving 2 bases of the junction unmatched. Germline V CDR1 and CDR2: SGHRS, YFSETQ. CDR3 length: 16 amino acids. CDR3 DNA: TGCGCCAGCAGCTTGGCCGGGACTAGCGGCCAAGAGACCCAGTACTTC. It translates to CASSLAGTSGQETQYF.

This clonotype occurred a few times. The chain links TRBV7-2 to TRBJ1-1, with 8 bases that match TRBD1. The V gene end was trimmed by 5 bases and the J gene end by 4 bases; junction bases not matched to a gene: 6. This CDR3 region has 14 residues. The germline CDR1 and CDR2 sequences are SGHTA and FQGNSA. The CDR3 loop is CASSRYDRGTEAFF. The CDR3 coding sequence is TGTGCCAGCAGCCGTTACGACAGGGGCACTGAAGCTTTCTTT.

This clonotype was picked up a small number of times. This sequence joins TRBV12-3 or TRBV12-4 and TRBJ1-3; no clear D. The V gene lost 3 bases and the J gene lost 1 base, with 7 bases spanning the gap. This CDR3 has 14 amino acids. In DNA form, the CDR3 reads TGTGCCAGCAGTTTCGTGGGATCTGGAAACACCATATATTTT. Its translation is CASSFVGSGNTIYF.

This clonotype was detected only a few times. The chain has TRBV20-1 and TRBJ2-3; no definite D call. With 6 bases removed from V and 6 bases from J, the gap between germline ends came to 10 bases. Germline values: CDR1 DFQATT, CDR2 SNEGSKA (reference sequence). CDR3 length: 11 amino acids. The CDR3 DNA is TGCAGTGCCACCCTCGTCGATACGCAGTATTTT. It specifies CSATLVDTQYF.

The chain has TRBV7-2 and TRBJ1-6; D is uncertain. Germline CDR1 is SGHTA and CDR2 is FQGNSA. Trimming shortened V by 0 bases and J by 5 bases, and 8 bases separated the two germline ends. The CDR3 consists of 15 residues. This CDR3 reads CASSLAAPNNSPLHF. CDR3 nucleotides: TGTGCCAGCAGCTTAGCGGCACCGAATAATTCACCCCTCCACTTT. Full variable domain (rest looked up from reference TRBV7-2 and TRBJ1-6): GAGVSQSPSNKVTEKGKDVELRCDPISGHTALYWYRQSLGQGLEFLIYFQGNSAPDKSGLPSDRFSAERTGGSVSTLTIQRTQQEDSAVYLCASSLAAPNNSPLHFGNGTRLTVT.

In its sample, this clonotype was seen many times. This rearrangement joins TRBV12-3 or TRBV12-4 to TRBJ1-4; D is unresolved. V was pared by 6 bases and J by 2 bases, with 4 bases between. The CDR3 runs to 12 residues. The CDR3 nucleotides read TGTGCCAGCAGAGGGACTAATGAAAAACTGTTTTTT. Protein sequence: CASRGTNEKLFF.

The chain employs TRBV7-2 and TRBJ2-7, with 7 nucleotides matching TRBD1. Germline V gene lookup returns CDR1 SGHTA and CDR2 FQGNSA. The CDR3 runs 12 residues. J was trimmed by 6 bases and V by 5 bases; bases with no gene match: 4. Here the CDR3 DNA reads TGTGCCAGCAGCCGGGACAGACCCGAGCAGTACTTC. It encodes CASSRDRPEQYF.

The genes are TRBV7-8 and TRBJ1-4; no clear D gene. Germline V gives CDR1 SGHVS, CDR2 FQNEAQ. Trimming shortened V by 5 bases and J by 8 bases, and 6 bases separated the two germline ends. The CDR3 spans 11 residues. The CDR3 loop reads CASSPGEKLFF. The CDR3 nucleotides are TGTGCCAGCAGCCCTGGGGAAAAACTGTTTTTT.

The chain recombines TRBV5-5 with TRBJ2-7; D is perhaps TRBD2 (5 bases). Germline loops: CDR1 SGHKS, CDR2 YYEKEE (reference sequence). The CDR3 runs 14 residues. Trimming removed 0 bases at V and 1 base at J, with 8 bases between. The CDR3 sequence: CASSLEEGSYEQYV. CDR3 nucleotides: TGTGCCAGCAGCTTGGAAGAGGGATCCTACGAGCAGTACGTC.